Each of the 11 T cell receptor beta chains below was sequenced from the same sample in a study of blood T cell repertoires in COVID-19. Sequencing was performed with immunoSEQ multiplex PCR; in TCRdb, only in-frame clones are kept and a portion is missing. The table has about 350,000 clones, approximately 89% seen once; the top ten hold 3.9%. The sequenced material came from peripheral blood. These receptors came from a woman between 55 and 75 years old with COVID-19, enrolled during active disease.

The chain has TRBV28 and TRBJ2-7; no reliable D call. This CDR3 is 11 amino acids long. V was pared by 8 bases and J by 5 bases, with 10 bases between. Germline lookup yields CDR1 MDHEN and CDR2 SYDVKM. CDR3 nucleotides: TGTGCCAGCGGTGGAGTCGACGAGCAGTACTTC. Protein sequence: CASGGVDEQYF.

The V and J genes are TRBV15 and TRBJ2-2; the D gene is possibly TRBD1 (5 bases). V gave up 2 bases and J gave up 1 base, with 14 bases separating them. Germline CDR1 and CDR2: LNHNV and YYDKDF (reference sequence). The CDR3 consists of 17 residues. The CDR3 region is CATSRKRQTLNTGELFF. CDR3 DNA: TGTGCCACCAGCAGAAAGAGACAGACCTTGAACACCGGGGAGCTGTTTTTT.

V is TRBV6-5 and J is TRBJ1-6, with TRBD1 matching over 9 bases. The CDR3 runs 15 residues. Germline CDR1 and CDR2: MNHEY and SVGAGI. V shed 8 bases and J 9 bases; nucleotides not matched to a gene: 11. DNA for the CDR3: TGTGCCAGCGGGACAGGGACCCTGAGAAGTTCACCCCTCCACTTT. Its protein product is CASGTGTLRSSPLHF.

This rearrangement joins TRBV11-3 to TRBJ2-1, with D uncertain. Trimming shortened V by 2 bases and J by 6 bases, and 8 bases separated the two germline ends. Germline lookup yields CDR1 SGHNT and CDR2 YENEEA. The CDR3 extends over 13 amino acids. The CDR3 loop is CASSLLSSNEQFF. CDR3 in DNA: TGTGCCAGCAGCTTATTATCTAGCAATGAGCAGTTCTTC.

J is TRBJ1-3 and V is TRBV5-8; the D gene is possibly TRBD1 (5 bases). V was pared by 4 bases and J by 4 bases, with 12 bases between. There are 14 residues in the CDR3. The germline V gene encodes CDR1 SGHTS and CDR2 YDEGEE. CDR3 nucleotides: TGTGCCAGCAGCACTGGGCAGGGAGGAAACACCATATATTTT. Translation gives CASSTGQGGNTIYF.

Comment on this clone: Other DNA sequences in this sample translate to the same CDR3. V and J are TRBV5-1 and TRBJ1-3; 7 bases are a match to TRBD1. The germline V gene encodes CDR1 SGHRS and CDR2 YFSETQ. V was pared by 3 bases and J by 2 bases, with 2 bases of the junction left unmatched. This CDR3 is built from 14 residues. CDR3 loop: CASSSTGTGNTIYF. The CDR3 bases are TGCGCCAGCAGCTCGACAGGGACTGGAAACACCATATATTTT.

V gene TRBV18 combines with J gene TRBJ1-5; D not resolved. V was shortened by 4 bases and J by 4 bases, with 8 bases between the two germline ends. This CDR3 has 13 amino acids. Germline CDR1 KGHSH, CDR2 LQKENI. The CDR3 here is CASSRDTNQPQHF. The CDR3 nucleotides read TGTGCCAGCTCACGTGACACGAATCAGCCCCAGCATTTT.

The rearrangement joins TRBV7-8 to TRBJ1-5; the match to TRBD1 covers 8 bases. The CDR3 is 17 residues long. The germline gives CDR1 SGHVS, CDR2 FQNEAQ. Unmatched junction bases numbered 9, after V lost 0 bases and J lost 5 bases. The CDR3 protein is CASSLAQGARPDQPQHF. CDR3 in DNA: TGTGCCAGCAGCTTAGCGCAGGGGGCGCGACCCGATCAGCCCCAGCATTTT.

This sequence joins TRBV5-1 and TRBJ1-1; D is unresolved. V dropped 4 bases and J dropped 1 base, with 14 bases sitting between them. CDR1 SGHRS and CDR2 YFSETQ come from the germline V gene. This CDR3 is 15 amino acids long. The CDR3 DNA follows: TGCGCCAGCAGCCCGGGAGGCTTTGGGAACACTGAAGCTTTCTTT. It codes for CASSPGGFGNTEAFF. The entire variable domain, with the rest obtained from reference TRBV5-1 and TRBJ1-1, is as follows: KAGVTQTPRYLIKTRGQQVTLSCSPISGHRSVSWYQQTPGQGLQFLFEYFSETQRNKGNFPGRFSGRQFSNSRSEMNVSTLELGDSALYLCASSPGGFGNTEAFFGQGTRLTVV.

The genes are TRBV19 and TRBJ1-6; D is uncertain. Germline loops: CDR1 LNHDA, CDR2 SQIVND (reference sequence). V dropped 3 bases and J dropped 3 bases, with 15 bases sitting between them. CDR3 length: 17 amino acids. Written as DNA, the CDR3 is TGTGCCAGTAGTATTAGTCGCGCGGGCAGCTATAATTCACCCCTCCACTTT. It translates to CASSISRAGSYNSPLHF.

The chain links TRBV3-1 (or the pseudogene TRBV3-2) to TRBJ2-1, with a weak D call TRBD1 (6 bases). In germline, CDR1 is LGHDT, CDR2 YNNKEL (reference sequence). The length of the CDR3 is 15 residues. V dropped 1 base and J dropped 6 bases, with 13 bases sitting between them. CDR3 in amino acids: CASSQVLLQGNEQFF. Here the CDR3 DNA reads TGTGCCAGCAGCCAAGTCCTACTACAGGGCAATGAGCAGTTCTTC.